This entry concerns a single T cell receptor (beta chain). It has no known antigen specificity. No per-base quality is available; no much larger clone lies one base away. This sample stems from a study of molecular identifiers for immune sequencing clone quantification (dated by TCRdb to the late 2010s). Regarding the research as a whole: For a replicate experiment, RNA from 20,000 or 100,000 naive CD8 T cells was divided into five aliquots, and four of the five aliquots were sequenced. This methods study benchmarked molecular-identifier clustering-based TCR repertoire sequencing (MIDCIRS) and TCR RNA copy counting, using CD8 T cells to do so.

Libraries were constructed by PCR. Instrument on record: Illumina HiSeq 4000. Bulk TCR libraries were made following a previously described method, with the TCR primers given in Table S5. The Qiagen AllPrep DNA/RNA kit was used to purify total RNA. Before any analysis, reads coming from multiple sequencing runs of the same library were combined into one pool. Turning to the authors' computational methods: Reads were retained only if their TCR constant sequence matched exactly, and those retained reads were trimmed to 150 nt and grouped according to their 12-nt molecular barcodes. Reads within each barcode group were sub-clustered using a 15% Levenshtein threshold, and quality-weighted consensus sequences were constructed for each RNA molecule. Non-functional sequences were excluded, and lower-count sequences lying one edit away from another sequence were also excluded. Based on a fit of two negative binomial distributions, barcode sub-clusters having less than 20% of the maximum read count were discarded. The raw public reads went through TCRdb reprocessing: fastp at Q25, MiXCR clone calling, in-frame beta chains kept. Rows merge per CDR3 protein into single entries with the most common DNA and genes. The V and J calls were not made by the authors but by TCRdb's processing. This sample comprises 490,000 or so distinct CDR3 sequences, over 20% of them detected only once. The top ten hold about 0.8% of the sample.

Libraries of naive CD8 T cells were built from around 18,000 to 910,000 sorted cells, with 10%, 30% or 50% of the purified RNA used. Naive CD8 T cells, defined as CD8+CD4-CCR7+CD45RA+, were FACS-sorted into RLT Plus buffer on a BD FACSAria II. Detection sensitivity was tested by spiking Jurkat RNA equal to roughly nine TCR copies' worth into samples containing roughly 19,000-1,100,000 naive CD8 T cells. Enrichment of CD8 T cells was done with RosetteSep CD8+ T Cell Enrichment Cocktail plus Ficoll-Paque, and ACK red cell lysis came afterward. As encoded in the germline V gene, CDR1 is MNHEY while CDR2 is SVGAGI. From the cysteine through the phenylalanine, the CDR3 covers 11 amino acids. Only the CDR3 DNA is retained, 33 bases long and in frame from the first base. V is reduced by 2 bases and J by 7 bases, leaving a spacing of 5 bases between them. Summary of the overall study and its limitations: Highly expanded clone sizes could be underestimated if identical TCR molecules share a barcode. Without barcode sub-clustering, chimeric consensus sequences inflated TCR diversity; chimeras reached as high as 47%. Spiked-in Jurkat TCR RNA equivalent to a single cell was reported to be detectable even among one million naive CD8 T cells. In CMV-specific effector cells, over 99% of molecules were held by clones above 20 RNA copies, whereas under 1% of molecules were held by such clones in naive cells. The naive libraries included spiked-in Jurkat TCR RNA (around 10 copies' worth), and this RNA is not part of the donor repertoire. Approximately 3.1 recovered TCR RNA copies per cell were obtained by modeling, versus approximately 10 by digital PCR, implying a capture efficiency of roughly 32%.

The clonotype originates from a human donor in good health. Some libraries in this study had Jurkat cell RNA spiked in. The specimen was naive CD8+ T cells from blood, with Jurkat cell RNA spiked in. This specimen's cell subset or site label, interpreted: FACS-sorted CD8+CD4-CCR7+CD45RA+ naive T cells. This chain is built from TRBV6-5 and TRBJ1-1; the D gene remains uncertain. The DNA sequence is given as TGTGCCAGCAGTTACCAAGATGAAGCTTTCTTT. This yields the protein CASSYQDEAFF.